This TCR beta chain stems from a study of cytomegalovirus exposure and HLA in healthy donors. The PCR made use of 60 Vbeta and 13 Jbeta primers. The data were produced by immunoSEQ multiplex PCR, yet TCRdb's version contains in-frame clones alone and is incomplete. This listing includes some 76,000 clones. Germline loops: CDR1 SNHLY, CDR2 FYNNEI. There are 16 residues in the CDR3. J lost 5 bases, V lost 7 bases, and 13 bases had no gene match. This rearrangement joins TRBV2 to TRBJ2-7, with 11 bases matching TRBD1. What was sequenced was PBMCs. The source is a boy younger than 18 in good health and CMV-seronegative. The DNA of the CDR3 is TGTGCCAGCACCCGAAGGACAGGGGGCGCGGTGGACGAGCAGTACTTC. It encodes CASTRRTGGAVDEQYF.